The rows below give T cell receptor beta chains drawn from one sample of a study of CD8+ T cells in alopecia areata. Some clones are missing from TCRdb's copy, which holds only in-frame ones; the method was immunoSEQ multiplex PCR. The sample carries fewer than 200,000 clones, about 60% recorded once. Sequencing was performed on CD4+ T cells sorted from blood, taken at week 0. Receptors originate from a human donor with alopecia areata. Both conserved end residues are part of each CDR3. A D gene is named only where the DNA matches it firmly. Clone size is given for some rows only: seen once, a few or many times, or a class if the clone is expanded.

cdr3_nt	cdr3_aa	clone_size	d_call	v_call	j_call
TGTGCCAGCAGCTTTGGACTAGCCAACACCGGGGAGCTGTTTTTT	CASSFGLANTGELFF	.	TRBD2	TRBV11-1	TRBJ2-2
TGTGCCTCTAAAGGCGAGCACTCTGGAAACACCATATATTTT	CASKGEHSGNTIYF	few	.	TRBV15	TRBJ1-3
TGTGCCAGCACTCGACAGGTTGGACAGCCCCAGCATTTT	CASTRQVGQPQHF	.	.	TRBV6-5	TRBJ1-5
TGTGCCAGCAGCCCGGCCAATAGCGTTCAGCCCCAGCATTTT	CASSPANSVQPQHF	.	.	TRBV7-9	TRBJ1-5
TGTGCCAGTAAAGACAGTGCAGATACGCAGTATTTT	CASKDSADTQYF	few	.	TRBV19	TRBJ2-3
TGTGCCAGCAGCTTGTCGGGGGATCGGACCCAGTACTTC	CASSLSGDRTQYF	.	.	TRBV5-6	TRBJ2-5
TGTGCCAGCAGTCGACAGACCTACAATGAGCAGTTCTTC	CASSRQTYNEQFF	.	.	TRBV25-1	TRBJ2-1
TGTGCCAGCAGTTATAATGGGCGCGGGGAGACCCAGTACTTC	CASSYNGRGETQYF	.	.	TRBV6-6	TRBJ2-5
TGTGCCTGGAGTGTAGTGACAGGCAGCAATCAGCCCCAGCATTTT	CAWSVVTGSNQPQHF	.	.	TRBV30	TRBJ1-5
TGCGCCAGCAGCGTCGGACAGGGAGGCTATGGCTACACCTTC	CASSVGQGGYGYTF	few	TRBD1	TRBV5-1	TRBJ1-2
TGTGCCAGCTCACCGGACAGTCTTCCCTATGATGGCTACACCTTC	CASSPDSLPYDGYTF	few	.	TRBV18	TRBJ1-2
TGTGCCAGCAGTTTATCGACGAGGGGGAATGGCTACACCTTC	CASSLSTRGNGYTF	.	.	TRBV27	TRBJ1-2
TGTGCCAGCAGCTTAGCGCAGGCGGAAGGCTACACCTTC	CASSLAQAEGYTF	once	.	TRBV7-2	TRBJ1-2
TGTGCCACCAGCAGAGGAGGTACGACTGAAGCTTTCTTT	CATSRGGTTEAFF	.	.	TRBV15	TRBJ1-1
TGTGCCAGCAGTAGGACTAGCGGGGGCGGTGAGCAGTTCTTC	CASSRTSGGGEQFF	.	TRBD2	TRBV6-4	TRBJ2-1
TGTGCCAGTAGATTTGAGGCCGGGGAGCTGTTTTTT	CASRFEAGELFF	.	.	TRBV6-6	TRBJ2-2
TGTGCCAGCAGTTTAATCGGGGGGGCGGATTACAATGAGCAGTTCTTC	CASSLIGGADYNEQFF	.	TRBD2	TRBV27	TRBJ2-1
TGTGCCAGCAGTCCGAGCAGGGGGGCCTACGAGCAGTACTTC	CASSPSRGAYEQYF	.	.	TRBV11-1	TRBJ2-7
TGCAGCGTTGAACGCGGGGGGCCGACTAGCACAGATACGCAGTATTTT	CSVERGGPTSTDTQYF	.	TRBD2	TRBV29-1	TRBJ2-3
TGCAGCGTTGGTCGCTCACGGGGCTCCTACGAGCAGTACTTC	CSVGRSRGSYEQYF	.	.	TRBV29-1	TRBJ2-7
TGTGCCAGCAGTGAGGTGTTAGCGGGGGCCGGCGATGAGCAGTTCTTC	CASSEVLAGAGDEQFF	.	TRBD2	TRBV6-1	TRBJ2-1
TGTGCCAGCAGTACGCGGGACAGTGCCTACGAGCAGTACTTC	CASSTRDSAYEQYF	.	.	TRBV6-5	TRBJ2-7
TGTGCCAGCAGGACAGGGGTATACTCTGGAAACACCATATATTTT	CASRTGVYSGNTIYF	.	TRBD1	TRBV6-5	TRBJ1-3
TGTGCCAGCAGCGAACAGGGGGGTAATGAGCAGTTCTTC	CASSEQGGNEQFF	.	TRBD1	TRBV2	TRBJ2-1
TGCAGCGTTTGGACGGGGGATAATGGAAACACCATATATTTT	CSVWTGDNGNTIYF	.	.	TRBV29-1	TRBJ1-3
TGTGCCAGCAGTGCGGACAGCGATTTAGAGACCCAGTACTTC	CASSADSDLETQYF	.	.	TRBV2	TRBJ2-5
TGTGCCAGAGCCGTCTCAGGGGATCAGCCCCAGCATTTT	CARAVSGDQPQHF	.	.	TRBV9	TRBJ1-5
TGTGCCAGCAGTCCCCGGGACAGGGGAGGGGGCGGCTACACCTTC	CASSPRDRGGGGYTF	.	TRBD1	TRBV6-5	TRBJ1-2
TGCAGCGTTGTGCAGGGGGCTCTGAACACTGAAGCTTTCTTT	CSVVQGALNTEAFF	few	TRBD1	TRBV29-1	TRBJ1-1
TGTGCCAGCAGCGTATATCCAGACCGGGGACTAGCGGGGACAGATACGCAGTATTTT	CASSVYPDRGLAGTDTQYF	.	TRBD2	TRBV9	TRBJ2-3
TGCGCCAGCAGTCCATCAGGGGAGGAGACCCAGTACTTC	CASSPSGEETQYF	.	.	TRBV5-1	TRBJ2-5
TGTGCCAGCAGCGTAAAGTCGAACACTGAAGCTTTCTTT	CASSVKSNTEAFF	.	.	TRBV9	TRBJ1-1
TGTGCCAGCAGCCGAACCGGAGACCGGGCTAGCACAGATACGCAGTATTTT	CASSRTGDRASTDTQYF	.	.	TRBV7-3	TRBJ2-3
TGTGCCAGCAGTTACGACATCGGGGACTATGGCTACACCTTC	CASSYDIGDYGYTF	.	.	TRBV6-5	TRBJ1-2
TGCAGCGTGTCGCAGGGTGGAAGCACCGGGGAGCTGTTTTTT	CSVSQGGSTGELFF	few	.	TRBV29-1	TRBJ2-2
TGTGCCAGCAGGTTTTCTTTTCGATCTTACGAGCAGTACTTC	CASRFSFRSYEQYF	.	.	TRBV11-2	TRBJ2-7
TGTGCCAGCAGCTTTGAGACAGGAGAGAATTCACCCCTCCACTTT	CASSFETGENSPLHF	.	.	TRBV11-2	TRBJ1-6
TGTGCCAGCAGCTTGGGTTCCGGGACAGGGATCGGCTACACCTTC	CASSLGSGTGIGYTF	once	TRBD1	TRBV5-6	TRBJ1-2
TGTGCCAGCAGTTTCGGGGGGTCAGGGGGGACCCAGTACTTC	CASSFGGSGGTQYF	few	.	TRBV2	TRBJ2-5
TGTGCCAGCAGTCTTCCGAATGGGGTGGGAGAGCAGTACTTC	CASSLPNGVGEQYF	few	.	TRBV6-5	TRBJ2-7
TGTGCCTGGAGCGCGGGGACAGCGAACACTGAAGCTTTCTTT	CAWSAGTANTEAFF	.	TRBD1	TRBV30	TRBJ1-1
TGTGCCACCAGCAGAGATCGGGCAGGGGGCAACTATGGCTACACCTTC	CATSRDRAGGNYGYTF	.	TRBD1	TRBV15	TRBJ1-2
TGTGCCAGCAGTCGGGACAGGGATAATGGCTACACCTTC	CASSRDRDNGYTF	.	TRBD1	TRBV28	TRBJ1-2
TGTGCCTGGAGACCAGGGACAGGGTATTTCGATTCTGGGGCCAACGTCCTGACTTTC	CAWRPGTGYFDSGANVLTF	once	TRBD1	TRBV30	TRBJ2-6
TGTGCCAGCAACCCAAGGGGGCAAACCTACGAGCAGTACTTC	CASNPRGQTYEQYF	.	TRBD1	TRBV2	TRBJ2-7
TGTGCCAGCAGCTTAGATCCGGGAGGCAGGGCTGAAGCTTTCTTT	CASSLDPGGRAEAFF	few	.	TRBV11-2	TRBJ1-1
TGTGCCAGCCTAAGGACCGATAGATCACCCCTCCACTTT	CASLRTDRSPLHF	.	.	TRBV6-1	TRBJ1-6
TGTGCCAGCAGCTTAACGCGGGGGGCTCACGAGCAGTACTTC	CASSLTRGAHEQYF	.	TRBD2	TRBV7-2	TRBJ2-7
TGTGCCAGCAGCGCAGGACAGGGTTTCACCTACGAGCAGTACTTC	CASSAGQGFTYEQYF	.	TRBD1	TRBV9	TRBJ2-7
TGCAGCGTTAGTGGGGCTAGCACAGATACGCAGTATTTT	CSVSGASTDTQYF	.	.	TRBV29-1	TRBJ2-3
TGTGCCTGGAGTGTAGCGGTAGGCTACACCTTC	CAWSVAVGYTF	.	.	TRBV30	TRBJ1-2
TGCAGCGTTCGAGGAAGACAAGCTAACTATGGCTACACCTTC	CSVRGRQANYGYTF	.	.	TRBV29-1	TRBJ1-2
TGCAGCGTTGACCTAGGGACCGCTTCCTACGAGCAGTACTTC	CSVDLGTASYEQYF	.	.	TRBV29-1	TRBJ2-7
TGCAGCGTTGCCCCTATGGGACAGGAGCACTATGGCTACACCTTC	CSVAPMGQEHYGYTF	.	TRBD1	TRBV29-1	TRBJ1-2
TGTGCCAGCAGCTTAGGACGGGGGAGGATAGGCACTGAAGCTTTCTTT	CASSLGRGRIGTEAFF	.	.	TRBV7-9	TRBJ1-1
TGTGCCAGCAGCCCCCGGACAGGGGATGGCTACACCTTC	CASSPRTGDGYTF	.	TRBD1	TRBV14	TRBJ1-2
TGCAGCGTTGGACCCTCGAACACTGAAGCTTTCTTT	CSVGPSNTEAFF	.	.	TRBV29-1	TRBJ1-1
TGTGCCTGGAGTGTAAGAACAGGAGTCACAGATACGCAGTATTTT	CAWSVRTGVTDTQYF	once	.	TRBV30	TRBJ2-3
TGTGCCAGCAGTGATAACTGGGGCACAGATACGCAGTATTTT	CASSDNWGTDTQYF	.	.	TRBV2	TRBJ2-3